This T cell receptor beta chain is from a study of OX40 agonist ivuxolimab in advanced cancers. Looking at the study overall: Hepatocellular carcinoma, melanoma, renal cell or head and neck cancer occurred in dose-escalation patients. Points from the study as a whole: CD8+ T cells were the subset that, on average, had more expanded clones than CD4+. Normalized expansion of T-cell clones was also low for some nonresponders.

Enrollment shut out patients with autoimmune disease history or systemic immunosuppression. In the case of this clone: The antigen is undetermined.

Germline V gene data show CDR1 as SGHDN and CDR2 as FVKESK. V lost 4 bases and J lost 5, with 15 bases in between. This CDR3 spans 14 amino acids. Sequencing was performed with immunoSEQ multiplex PCR; in TCRdb, only in-frame clones are kept and a portion is missing. The top ten clones hold roughly 5% of a sample with 100,000 or so clones, roughly four fifths of them seen once. The V call is TRBV14, the J call TRBJ2-7; TRBD2 might be the D (7 bases). The source of this sequence is an adult with an advanced solid tumor such as melanoma, head and neck, liver or kidney cancer. The material was CD4+ or CD8+ T cells sorted from blood, obtained in a trial of the OX40 agonist ivuxolimab. The chain's CDR3 is CASSLNAGADEQYF. In nucleotides, the CDR3 is TGTGCCAGCAGCCTTAACGCGGGGGCGGACGAGCAGTACTTC.